Reported below is one T cell receptor beta chain. Its antigen remains unidentified. Base-call qualities are not available, and no considerably larger clone is one nucleotide away. Sequencing relied on an Illumina NovaSeq 6000. TCRalpha and TCRbeta cDNA libraries were constructed by 5'RACE with constant-segment primers, with sample barcodes and unique molecular identifiers being introduced. RNA was extracted from every sample with Trizol reagent. The libraries were amplified in two PCR steps, and the second step added a second sample barcode and Illumina TruSeq adapters. The libraries were sequenced on an Illumina NovaSeq using 2 x 150 bp paired-end reads. As for the original processing: Demultiplexing of reads and collapsing into UMI-guided consensus sequences were performed with migec v1.2.7. With mixcr v2.1.11, UMI consensuses were aligned to TRA and TRB V and J templates and assembled into clonotypes. Clonotypes were classified as expanded or contracted when called significant by both edgeR and NoisET, with noise models trained on biological replicates. For edgeR calls, the cutoffs were a false discovery rate-adjusted p below 0.01 and a log2 fold-change threshold of 1. As an exploratory analysis of dynamics, max-normalized trajectories of the 1000 most abundant clonotypes were examined by PCA with hierarchical clustering. The CD4 or CD8 phenotype of responding clones was assigned using the separately sequenced CD4+ and CD8+ repertoires. Through fastp at Q25 and MiXCR, TCRdb rebuilt clones from the public reads, retaining in-frame beta chains. Rows matching on CDR3 protein sequence are summarized as one entry with the most common DNA and genes. The authors' filters were not applied to this entry. The sample records 500,000 to 550,000 distinct CDR3 sequences, just over 20% of which are singletons. The ten largest clones represent about an eighth of the sample.

This record belongs to a study of T-cell memory formation after mild COVID-19 (TCRdb year 2021). About the investigation overall: TCR sequence clusters from the two donors were largely donor specific. Two young, previously healthy adult volunteers, one female and one male, were included in the cohort. In two donors, T-cell clones that expanded and contracted after mild COVID-19 were followed by sequencing TCRalpha and TCRbeta repertoires longitudinally.

Ficoll-Paque density gradient centrifugation was used to isolate PBMCs. General study outcomes and caveats: Clones contracting from day 15 to 85 had balanced CD4/CD8 phenotypes, while a second wave expanding from day 15 to 37 was biased towards CD4+. Contracting CD4+ clones appeared mostly in the CM and EM memory subsets, whereas CD8+ clones were enriched in EMRA. The second-wave clones that peaked on day 37 were not confirmed to be SARS-CoV-2 specific. Only a couple of mild cases were covered by the study, and larger cohorts that include severe cases with pre-infection samples were considered necessary. Some responding clones were found in pre-infection memory, which suggests that pre-existing cross-reactive memory T cells took part in the SARS-CoV-2 response.

The CDR3 runs 14 residues from the cysteine to the phenylalanine. Kept here is only the CDR3 DNA, which spans 42 bases and is read in frame from base 1. Reading the germline V gene (reference sequence) gives CDR1 DFQATT and CDR2 SNEGSKA. Trimming takes 1 base from V and 8 bases from J, and the germline ends sit 17 bases apart. Sequencing was performed on PBMCs or a T cell subset sorted from them (not recorded which). The V and J segments used are TRBV20-1 and TRBJ1-2; no D segment can be confidently identified. The TCR comes from an adult woman who had mild COVID-19 (a few samples of this study predate the infection). The sample titles of this study are shuffled in the database, so cell type and time point are left out; the donor was told from shared clones. The base sequence is TGCAGTGCTAGAGTTATGGGCCTTGGCGGAGGCTACACCTTC. This encodes CSARVMGLGGGYTF.